The sequence of this T cell receptor (beta chain) was determined in a study of spatial heterogeneity in lung cancer. Time point indicated: sample taken at primary tumor resection. There are 16 residues in the CDR3. Looked up from germline, CDR1 is SGHDT and CDR2 is YYEEEE. Deletions cut 1 base from V and 1 base from J, with 12 bases between. In the library, each TCR cDNA molecule bore its own unique molecular identifier. TCRdb reprocessed the 5' RACE reads with MiXCR, giving one entry per CDR3 protein. The sample has some 40,000 distinct CDR3 sequences, approximately 5.5% seen once. This TCR derives from a female donor with early-stage non-small cell lung cancer. The chain has TRBV5-6 and TRBJ1-3; tentatively, D is TRBD1 (5 bases). The specimen was PBMCs, collected at surgery. The CDR3 is CASSLQGHPSGNTIYF. CDR3 nucleotides: TGTGCCAGCAGCTTGCAGGGCCACCCTTCTGGAAACACCATATATTTT.